The clone carrying this TCR beta chain was seen only a few times. Antigen: not known. It was with 60 Vbeta and 13 Jbeta primers that the PCR ran. Measured with immunoSEQ multiplex PCR; TCRdb has only the in-frame clones, and not every one. The sample holds 110,000 to 150,000 clones; about 8.9% are singletons and the top ten take under 2%. These data belong to a study of cytomegalovirus exposure and HLA in healthy donors. Study-wide results and limits: Cytomegalovirus-associated status was assigned to fewer than 200 TCR beta chains. DRB1 showed the most TCR associations and HLA-C the fewest in a later analysis, as rates varied by HLA locus. The authors later linked a missense DCLRE1C variant to TCR beta V- and J-gene trimming. The number of N-insertions in an Asian-associated ancestry cluster was reportedly below the 666-donor mean in a later analysis.

Germline CDR1 reads LGHNT; CDR2 reads FRNRAP. The junction had 9 bases not matched to a gene; V was cut back by 1 base and J by 7 bases. The CDR3 is made up of 17 amino acids. The material sequenced was PBMCs. The TCR comes from a man aged 50 or older in good health and CMV-seronegative. The chain links TRBV12-5 to TRBJ2-2; 10 nucleotides match TRBD1. As DNA, the CDR3 is TGTGCTAGTGGTTTGGCCCCCCCGGGACAGGGGTTCGGGGAGCTGTTTTTT. It encodes CASGLAPPGQGFGELFF.